A selection of T cell receptor beta chains follows, all from one sample in a study of technical replicates of blood from a handful of donors. Sequencing was performed with immunoSEQ multiplex PCR; in TCRdb, only in-frame clones are kept and a portion is missing. The sample lists about 72,000 clones, around 95% occurring once. Sequencing was done on a sample of T cells isolated from PBMCs. Source of these receptors: a human donor in good health. Each CDR3 is given with its conserved first and last residue. A D gene is named only where the DNA matches it firmly. Where a row states a size, it is once, few, many or the class of an expanded clone; other rows omit it.

>TRBV19|-|TRBJ2-2|-
TGTGCCAGTAGTAATCCGGGAGTAGGTACCGGGGAGCTGTTTTTT
CASSNPGVGTGELFF
>TRBV30|-|TRBJ1-3|-
TGTGCCTGGCGACTACACTCTGGAAACACCATATATTTT
CAWRLHSGNTIYF
>TRBV19|-|TRBJ2-1|-
TGTGCCAGTAGTATAGGACTGTACAATGAGCAGTTCTTC
CASSIGLYNEQFF
>TRBV2|-|TRBJ2-5|TRBD1
TGTGCCAGCAAAGGGACAGGGGGCATTTCTGAGACCCAGTACTTC
CASKGTGGISETQYF
>TRBV7-2|-|TRBJ1-4|-
TGTGCCAGCAGCTTAGTAGGAGTGCGTACTAATGAAAAACTGTTTTTT
CASSLVGVRTNEKLFF
>TRBV27|-|TRBJ2-2|TRBD2
TGTGCCAGCAGTGCCCAGCGGGAGGGCCCCACCGGGGAGCTGTTTTTT
CASSAQREGPTGELFF
>TRBV5-5|once|TRBJ2-7|TRBD1
TGTGCCAGCAGCCCGACAGGGGAGTACACCTACGAGCAGTACTTC
CASSPTGEYTYEQYF
>TRBV5-8|-|TRBJ1-1|TRBD1
TGTGCCAGCAGACCTGACAGGGGGACTGAAGCTTTCTTT
CASRPDRGTEAFF
>TRBV28|-|TRBJ2-3|-
TGTGCCAGCAGCCTGGCGACTTTCACAGATACGCAGTATTTT
CASSLATFTDTQYF
>TRBV5-6|once|TRBJ2-7|-
TGTGCCAGCAGCTTTGGGGGCGACGAGCAGTACTTC
CASSFGGDEQYF
>TRBV5-1|-|TRBJ1-2|-
TGCGCCAGCAGCTTGGAGGCACACCCCGGCCAGGGAAACTATGGCTACACCTTC
CASSLEAHPGQGNYGYTF
>TRBV5-1|-|TRBJ2-7|-
TGCGCCAGCAGCTTGGTAGCCAACGAGCAGTACTTC
CASSLVANEQYF
>TRBV7-3|once|TRBJ1-1|TRBD1
TGTGCCAGCAGCTTATCGGCAGGGGGTAAAAACACTGAAGCTTTCTTT
CASSLSAGGKNTEAFF
>TRBV7-9|-|TRBJ2-5|TRBD2
TGTGCCAGCAGATCCGGCTCGACTAGCGGGAGGGCCGGGACCCAGTACTTC
CASRSGSTSGRAGTQYF
>TRBV9|once|TRBJ1-6|-
TGTGCCAGCAGCGTAGATCCGAGCAACTCTAATTCACCCCTCCACTTT
CASSVDPSNSNSPLHF
>TRBV9|-|TRBJ1-2|TRBD1
TGTGCCAGCAGCGTAGACGGGACAGCCTTCTATGGCTACACCTTC
CASSVDGTAFYGYTF
>TRBV18|-|TRBJ2-2|-
TGTGCCAGCTCACCCTTACAAGGACAGTCGACCGGGGAGCTGTTTTTT
CASSPLQGQSTGELFF
>TRBV5-1|-|TRBJ1-6|TRBD1
TGCGCCAGCAGTTTCCGGGGATCACAGGGGGGGATGGCCCCAACTAATTCACCCCTCCACTTT
CASSFRGSQGGMAPTNSPLHF
>TRBV6-5|-|TRBJ2-7|-
TGTGCCAGCAGTTATAGCGGCGGACAAATGTACGAGCAGTACTTC
CASSYSGGQMYEQYF
>TRBV4-1|few|TRBJ1-5|-
TGCGCCAGCAGCCAACTCCACCGGTTTGGAGGAAGCAATCAGCCCCAGCATTTT
CASSQLHRFGGSNQPQHF
>TRBV7-9|-|TRBJ2-3|-
TGTGCCAGCAGCTTAAGTCAGGGTACAGATACGCAGTATTTT
CASSLSQGTDTQYF
>TRBV7-9|-|TRBJ1-2|TRBD1
TGTGCCAGCAGCTTAACCGACAGGGGGCACGGCTACACCTTC
CASSLTDRGHGYTF
>TRBV19|-|TRBJ2-7|TRBD2
TGTGCCAGTAGCAGGGCTAGCGGGAGGATTTTCTCCTACGAGCAGTACTTC
CASSRASGRIFSYEQYF
>TRBV19|-|TRBJ2-7|-
TGTGCCAGTAGTATTCCTGCGGCCTCCTACGAGCAGTACTTC
CASSIPAASYEQYF
>TRBV4-1|-|TRBJ1-5|TRBD1
TGCGCCAGCAGCCACCCAAGGGGGGACAGGGGAACGCAGCCCCAGCATTTT
CASSHPRGDRGTQPQHF
>TRBV29-1|-|TRBJ2-1|-
TGCAGCGTTGAAGGACAGGACTCCTACAATGAGCAGTTCTTC
CSVEGQDSYNEQFF
>TRBV5-4|-|TRBJ1-5|-
TGTGCCAGCAGCTTGGGAGGTCGACAGCCCCAGCATTTT
CASSLGGRQPQHF
>TRBV2|-|TRBJ2-7|-
TGTGCCAGCCTCCTGGCGGGTGGCGACTCCTACGAGCAGTACTTC
CASLLAGGDSYEQYF
>TRBV28|-|TRBJ2-7|-
TGTGCCAGCAGTCTTTACGAGCAGTACTTC
CASSLYEQYF
>TRBV6-1|-|TRBJ2-1|TRBD2
TGTGCCAGAGGACTAGCGGGAGCCCATGAGCAGTTCTTC
CARGLAGAHEQFF
>TRBV7-3|-|TRBJ1-1|-
TGTGCCAGCAGCTTAATGGGGCAGAACACTGAAGCTTTCTTT
CASSLMGQNTEAFF
>TRBV7-9|-|TRBJ1-1|-
TGTGCCAGCAGCTCTCAGTGGCAGGGTGAAGCTTTCTTT
CASSSQWQGEAFF
>TRBV6-1|-|TRBJ1-1|TRBD1
TGTGCCAGCATAAGAACAGGGGGCGCGATGGCTTTCTTT
CASIRTGGAMAFF
>TRBV6-4|-|TRBJ2-3|TRBD2
TGTGCCAGCAGTGACCGGGGGGAAACAGATACGCAGTATTTT
CASSDRGETDTQYF
>TRBV6-9|-|TRBJ2-7|-
TGTGCCAGCAGTTATTGGAGGGGCGAGCAGTACTTC
CASSYWRGEQYF
>TRBV11-2|-|TRBJ1-6|TRBD1
TGTGCCAGCAGAGGGAAGACCCGGACAGGGTTTGATTTCCGTTCACCCCTCCACTTT
CASRGKTRTGFDFRSPLHF
>TRBV5-1|-|TRBJ2-5|TRBD1
TGCGCCAGCAGCCCTGGGACAGGTTACCAAGAGACCCAGTACTTC
CASSPGTGYQETQYF
>TRBV6-5|-|TRBJ2-2|-
TGTGCCAGCAGTATCAGCGGAGGCACCGGGGAGCTGTTTTTT
CASSISGGTGELFF
>TRBV6-5|-|TRBJ2-7|-
TGTGCCAGCTTGGGGCTCGATGACTACGAGCAGTACTTC
CASLGLDDYEQYF
>TRBV19|-|TRBJ2-1|-
TGTGCCATCGCGCGGGGTCCCCTATACAATGAGCAGTTCTTC
CAIARGPLYNEQFF
>TRBV11-3|-|TRBJ2-3|-
TGTGCCAGCAGCTTCCGGGGGTGGGGCACAGATACGCAGTATTTT
CASSFRGWGTDTQYF
>TRBV18|-|TRBJ2-5|-
TGTGCCAGCTCTCGACTAGACGAAGAGACCCAGTACTTC
CASSRLDEETQYF
>TRBV5-1|-|TRBJ2-7|-
TGCGCCAGCAGCTTGGGGGGCAACTACGAGCAGTACTTC
CASSLGGNYEQYF
>TRBV10-1|-|TRBJ1-1|-
TGCGCCAGCTCCGAATCGGGGACATCCTTCGGGAACACTGAAGCTTTCTTT
CASSESGTSFGNTEAFF
>TRBV5-4|-|TRBJ1-1|-
TGTGCCCGGTCGACAGGACCATGGGACACTGAAGCTTTCTTT
CARSTGPWDTEAFF
>TRBV10-3|-|TRBJ1-6|-
TGTGCCATCAGTGAGACAGGGAGTCTATCGGGTCCACCCCTCCACTTT
CAISETGSLSGPPLHF
>TRBV28|once|TRBJ2-2|TRBD2
TGTGCCAGCAGTTATCCCCCTTTTACTAGCGGGGCGTTGGGCACCGGGGAGCTGTTTTTT
CASSYPPFTSGALGTGELFF